These 30 T cell receptor beta chains were sequenced from one sample in a study of neoadjuvant nivolumab and ipilimumab in lung cancer. Profiling relied on immunoSEQ multiplex PCR, and the TCRdb table lists in-frame clones only, not all of them. Of more than 20,000 clones listed, approximately 78% are singletons. The sample here was tumor tissue, taken after neoadjuvant nivolumab, alone or with ipilimumab, at or shortly before surgery. The receptors were gathered from an adult with non-small cell lung cancer.

The chain links TRBV5-1 to TRBJ1-1; no reliable D call. Trimming took off 4 bases at V and 10 bases at J, with 14 bases between the two ends. The CDR3 sequence is 12 residues long. Germline V CDR1 and CDR2: SGHRS, YFSETQ. CDR3 residues: CASSLDKKGAFF. The CDR3, as DNA: TGCGCCAGCAGCCTCGACAAAAAGGGAGCTTTCTTT.

V and J are TRBV11-1 and TRBJ2-3; D gene uncertain. Per germline, CDR1 SGHAT and CDR2 FQDESV (reference sequence). Trimming took 1 base from V and 2 from J, leaving 4 bases between them. There are 13 residues in the CDR3. CDR3 protein: CASSLEVTDTQYF. CDR3 nucleotides: TGTGCCAGCAGCTTAGAAGTCACAGATACGCAGTATTTT.

V usage is TRBV29-1 and J usage is TRBJ2-1; D may be TRBD1 or TRBD2 (7 bases each). Trimming stripped 2 bases from V and 6 bases from J, with 14 bases between. The CDR3 has 14 amino acids. Looked up from germline, CDR1 is SQVTM and CDR2 is ANQGSEA. Here the CDR3 reads CSVENRGGGNEQFF. In nucleotides, the CDR3 is TGCAGCGTTGAAAACAGGGGCGGGGGCAATGAGCAGTTCTTC.

The chain uses TRBV6-5 and TRBJ2-3; 8 bases map to TRBD1. CDR3 length: 15 amino acids. Germline V gene sequence: CDR1 MNHEY, CDR2 SVGAGI. The trim removed 6 bases at V and 4 bases at J, leaving 9 bases unmatched. In DNA, the CDR3 is TGTGCCAGCAGAGATCAGGGGGCCGGATCAGATACGCAGTATTTT. Its translation: CASRDQGAGSDTQYF.

The rearrangement uses TRBV7-9 and TRBJ1-1; a weak D match, TRBD1 (6 bases). CDR1 and CDR2 from the germline V gene are SEHNR and FQNEAQ (reference sequence). Trimming left V 3 bases short and J 10 bases short, with 18 bases between. The CDR3 is 14 residues long. CDR3 protein: CASSLGILGTTAFF. The CDR3, as DNA: TGTGCCAGCAGCTTGGGTATCCTTGGGACAACAGCTTTCTTT.

In its sample, this clone was seen once. The gene calls are TRBV6-5 and TRBJ1-4; a weak D match, TRBD1 (5 bases). Trimming cost V 4 bases and J 5 bases, with 11 bases left between them. This CDR3 is 14 amino acids long. The V gene's germline CDR1 is MNHEY and CDR2 SVGAGI. The CDR3, as DNA: TGTGCCAGCAGTTCAGTCAGGGTGAATGAAAAACTGTTTTTT. Protein product: CASSSVRVNEKLFF.

As DNA, the CDR3 is TGCGCCAGCAGCCAGCCTATGGTCAATCAGCCCCAGCATTTT. This codes for CASSQPMVNQPQHF. V gene TRBV5-1 combines with J gene TRBJ1-5; the D is unclear. This CDR3 comprises 14 residues. CDR1 and CDR2 (germline): SGHRS, YFSETQ. Trimming removed 4 bases at V and 3 bases at J, with 11 bases between.

The chain joins TRBV11-3 to TRBJ2-1; TRBD2 might be the D (6 bases). This CDR3 is 14 amino acids long. Trimming shortened V by 5 bases and J by 8 bases, and 16 bases separated the two germline ends. Germline-derived CDR1 and CDR2 are SGHNT and YENEEA. The CDR3: CASSAYEWGDEQFF. The CDR3 DNA sequence: TGTGCCAGCAGCGCGTACGAGTGGGGGGATGAGCAGTTCTTC. The variable domain in full, completed from reference TRBV11-3 and TRBJ2-1, reads EAGVVQSPRYKIIEKKQPVAFWCNPISGHNTLYWYLQNLGQGPELLIRYENEEAVDDSQLPKDRFSAERLKGVDSTLKIQPAELGDSAVYLCASSAYEWGDEQFFGPGTRLTVL.

This chain joins TRBV11-3 and TRBJ2-5; D may be TRBD1 or TRBD2 (5 bases each). Trimming removed 5 bases from V and 5 bases from J, with 18 bases in between. This CDR3 is built from 15 residues. The germline gives CDR1 SGHNT, CDR2 YENEEA. The CDR3 region has the DNA TGTGCCAGCAGCCCCTTAAGGGGAGAGGGGGAGACCCAGTACTTC. Its translation is CASSPLRGEGETQYF.

CDR3 in DNA: TGTGCCAGCAAATTGACAGGGGAGGGCTATGGCTACACCTTC. Its protein is CASKLTGEGYGYTF. V usage is TRBV6-5 and J usage is TRBJ1-2, with 8 bases lining up with TRBD1. The CDR3 is 14 amino acids. Trimming took 7 bases from V and 4 from J; bases not matched to a gene: 8. CDR1 is MNHEY, CDR2 SVGAGI, per germline.

The chain employs TRBV30 and TRBJ1-2, with D unresolved. The CDR3 totals 11 residues. The germline V gene has CDR1 GTSNPN and CDR2 SVGIG (reference sequence). V was shortened by 5 bases and J by 1 base, with 5 bases between the two germline ends. The CDR3 here is CAWSDNYGYTF. The CDR3 nucleotides read TGTGCCTGGTCCGATAACTATGGCTACACCTTC.

V is TRBV5-1 and J is TRBJ2-7; 7 bases fit TRBD1. V lost 4 bases, J lost 2 bases, and 18 bases stayed unmatched. Per germline, CDR1 SGHRS and CDR2 YFSETQ. The CDR3 spans 18 residues. CDR3 region: CASSPRTAGVRGPYEQYF. The CDR3, as DNA: TGCGCCAGCAGCCCGCGCACCGCCGGAGTTAGGGGGCCCTACGAGCAGTACTTC.

This chain joins TRBV30 and TRBJ1-2, with TRBD1 matching over 10 bases. The CDR3 length is 12 residues. J lost 7 bases, V lost 3 bases, and 2 bases had no gene match. The V gene's germline CDR1 is GTSNPN and CDR2 SVGIG (reference sequence). The CDR3 DNA is TGTGCCTGGAGGACAGGGGGCTTTGGCTACACCTTC. Its protein product is CAWRTGGFGYTF.

This chain joins TRBV29-1 and TRBJ1-1; the match to TRBD1 covers 8 bases. CDR1 and CDR2 from the germline V gene are SQVTM and ANQGSEA. After removal of 3 bases from V and 0 bases from J, the junction contained 6 bases not matched to a gene. The CDR3 runs to 15 residues. In DNA form, the CDR3 reads TGCAGCGTTGAGCCCTGGACAGGGTTGAACACTGAAGCTTTCTTT. As protein: CSVEPWTGLNTEAFF.

The chain combines TRBV6-5 with TRBJ2-5; no clear D gene. The V and J ends lost 6 bases and 5 bases respectively, with 10 bases between them. Germline CDR1 is MNHEY and CDR2 is SVGAGI. The CDR3 is 12 residues long. CDR3 protein: CASRNGRETQYF. The CDR3 DNA sequence: TGTGCCAGCAGAAATGGACGGGAGACCCAGTACTTC.

Judged by abundance, this clone is medium-sized. The chain uses TRBV29-1 and TRBJ1-2, with 8 bases identical to TRBD1. CDR1 is SQVTM, CDR2 ANQGSEA, per germline. With 7 bases clipped from V and 0 bases from J, the junction kept 10 bases outside the gene matches. The CDR3 covers 15 residues. In DNA form, the CDR3 reads TGCAGCGCTAGGACAGGGACCCTTCCTAACTATGGCTACACCTTC. Amino acid sequence: CSARTGTLPNYGYTF.

The chain couples TRBV14 to TRBJ2-3; 7 nucleotides line up with TRBD2. V gave up 4 bases and J gave up 4 bases; unmatched junction bases: 5. Germline V gives CDR1 SGHDN, CDR2 FVKESK. The CDR3 has 14 amino acids. The CDR3 DNA reads as TGTGCCAGCAGCCGGAGCGGGATGGCAGATACGCAGTATTTT. It translates to CASSRSGMADTQYF. Full variable domain (rest looked up from reference TRBV14 and TRBJ2-3): EAGVTQFPSHSVIEKGQTVTLRCDPISGHDNLYWYRRVMGKEIKFLLHFVKESKQDESGMPNNRFLAERTGGTYSTLKVQPAELEDSGVYFCASSRSGMADTQYFGPGTRLTVL.

The V and J genes are TRBV5-1 and TRBJ2-7; no firm D call. The germline CDR1 and CDR2 sequences are SGHRS and YFSETQ. The CDR3 sequence is 13 residues long. With 3 bases removed from V and 2 bases from J, the gap between germline ends came to 9 bases. CDR3 sequence (DNA): TGCGCCAGCAGCTCGGCCAATGCCTACGAGCAGTACTTC. Translation gives CASSSANAYEQYF.

The rearrangement joins TRBV6-6 to TRBJ1-2; TRBD1 matches 7 bases. Trimming took 5 bases from V and 4 from J; bases not matched to a gene: 7. The CDR3 has 14 residues. From germline, CDR1 is MNHNY and CDR2 SVGAGI (reference sequence). The CDR3, as DNA: TGTGCCAGCAGTCGAACTCGGGACAGCTATGGCTACACCTTC. Translated: CASSRTRDSYGYTF.

In this sample, this clone is medium-sized. The genes are TRBV19 and TRBJ1-2; a possible D gene is TRBD1 (5 bases). Trimming took off 0 bases at V and 8 bases at J, with 22 bases between the two ends. This CDR3 region has 17 residues. In germline, CDR1 is LNHDA, CDR2 SQIVND (reference sequence). The CDR3 reads CASSIDRQTGASSGYTF. The CDR3, as DNA: TGTGCCAGTAGTATAGATAGGCAGACCGGGGCTTCTAGCGGCTACACCTTC.

This chain joins TRBV11-2 and TRBJ1-5; no clear D gene. Germline values: CDR1 SGHAT, CDR2 FQNNGV. Deletions cut 1 base from V and 3 bases from J, with 4 bases between. This CDR3 region has 13 residues. Here the CDR3 reads CASSLVANQPQHF. The CDR3 DNA reads as TGTGCCAGCAGCTTAGTGGCCAATCAGCCCCAGCATTTT.

The J gene is TRBJ2-3, the V gene TRBV6-5; D is perhaps TRBD1 or TRBD2 (5 bases each). The CDR3 contains 13 residues. Trimming pared 2 bases from V and 6 bases from J, leaving 9 bases between. The germline V gene encodes CDR1 MNHEY and CDR2 SVGAGI. CDR3 protein: CASSYGTEDTQYF. Written as DNA, the CDR3 is TGTGCCAGCAGTTACGGGACCGAGGATACGCAGTATTTT.

The chain links TRBV6-6 to TRBJ1-1, with 7 bases that match TRBD1. Trimming at V came to 5 bases and at J to 4 bases, leaving 7 bases not matched to a gene. This CDR3 comprises 14 residues. In germline, CDR1 is MNHNY, CDR2 SVGAGI (reference sequence). The CDR3 protein is CASSIGGAGTEAFF. For the CDR3, the DNA is TGTGCCAGCAGTATAGGGGGCGCGGGCACTGAAGCTTTCTTT.

The chain couples TRBV11-2 to TRBJ1-1; tentative D call: TRBD1 (5 bases). Trimming took off 3 bases at V and 0 bases at J, with 8 bases between the two ends. The germline gives CDR1 SGHAT, CDR2 FQNNGV. The CDR3 loop spans 14 amino acids. The CDR3 here is CASSLGGMNTEAFF. The CDR3 coding sequence is TGTGCCAGCAGCTTGGGGGGGATGAACACTGAAGCTTTCTTT.

CDR3 DNA: TGTGCCAGCAGTGAACGGTTAGGCACAGATACGCAGTATTTT. This gives the protein CASSERLGTDTQYF. This chain links TRBV6-1 with TRBJ2-3; no firm D call. V lost 2 bases, J lost 1 base, and 7 bases lay in between. Germline V gene data show CDR1 as MNHNS and CDR2 as SASEGT. This CDR3 has 14 amino acids.

V usage is TRBV11-2 and J usage is TRBJ1-2; unclear D gene. The V end lost 2 bases, the J end lost 3 bases, and 16 bases lay between the germline ends. This CDR3 is 16 amino acids long. Germline V gene data show CDR1 as SGHAT and CDR2 as FQNNGV. In DNA, the CDR3 is TGTGCCAGCAGCTTAAGCCAGTACTCTAATTACTATGGCTACACCTTC. Its translation: CASSLSQYSNYYGYTF.

This chain uses TRBV4-1 with TRBJ2-2; D gene unclear. Germline V gene lookup returns CDR1 MGHRA and CDR2 YSYEKL. CDR3 length equals 16 residues. V was pared by 0 bases and J by 6 bases, with 14 bases between. The DNA of the CDR3 is TGCGCCAGCAGCCAAGATCTACTACTGGTAGCCGGGGAGCTGTTTTTT. It yields the protein CASSQDLLLVAGELFF.

J is TRBJ1-1 and V is TRBV29-1; maybe TRBD1 (5 bases). V dropped 8 bases and J dropped 1 base, with 11 bases sitting between them. Germline CDR1 and CDR2: SQVTM and ANQGSEA. The CDR3 runs to 12 residues. The CDR3 spells CSIYGGNTEAFF. Written as DNA, the CDR3 is TGCAGCATCTACGGGGGGAACACTGAAGCTTTCTTT. The whole variable domain, remainder taken from reference TRBV29-1 and TRBJ1-1, is SAVISQKPSRDICQRGTSLTIQCQVDSQVTMMFWYRQQPGQSLTLIATANQGSEATYESGFVIDKFPISRPNLTFSTLTVSNMSPEDSSIYLCSIYGGNTEAFFGQGTRLTVV.

The V gene is TRBV19, the J gene TRBJ2-3, with 7 bases matching TRBD2. V lost 1 base, J lost 2 bases, and 6 bases stayed unmatched. Per germline, CDR1 LNHDA and CDR2 SQIVND (reference sequence). CDR3 length: 16 residues. DNA for the CDR3: TGTGCCAGTAGTATAGTTCGGGGACTACCCACAGATACGCAGTATTTT. Translated: CASSIVRGLPTDTQYF.

The chain joins TRBV11-3 to TRBJ2-7; D uncertain. Trimming took 0 bases from V and 3 from J, leaving 12 bases between them. Germline V gene lookup returns CDR1 SGHNT and CDR2 YENEEA. CDR3 length: 15 amino acids. DNA for the CDR3: TGTGCCAGCAGCTTAGAATGGGTAAAGGGCTACGAGCAGTACTTC. Its translation: CASSLEWVKGYEQYF. Looking up the rest from reference TRBV11-3 and TRBJ2-7 gives the full variable domain: EAGVVQSPRYKIIEKKQPVAFWCNPISGHNTLYWYLQNLGQGPELLIRYENEEAVDDSQLPKDRFSAERLKGVDSTLKIQPAELGDSAVYLCASSLEWVKGYEQYFGPGTRLTVT.